A single sample is the source of the 10 T cell receptor beta chains below, sequenced in a study of T cells in Graves' hyperthyroidism and ophthalmopathy. Amplified TCR beta CDR3 regions came from RNA transcripts. First-round RT-PCR targeting the TCR CDR3 was performed with the HTBI primer set. TCRdb re-called the multiplex PCR reads with MiXCR, one entry per CDR3 protein. The table records approximately 620,000 distinct CDR3 sequences, 11% to 15% of them present only once. Sequencing input: blood. The receptors shown here come from a woman younger than 45 with Graves' hyperthyroidism that later progressed to Graves' ophthalmopathy.

This clonotype was seen ten or more times. The chain is built from TRBV12-5 and TRBJ2-5, with D perhaps TRBD1 or TRBD2 (6 bases each). The CDR3 runs to 15 residues. Germline assignment: CDR1 LGHNT and CDR2 FRNRAP. Trimming took off 6 bases at V and 4 bases at J, with 18 bases between the two ends. Here the CDR3 reads CASGLGASVGETQYF. The DNA of the CDR3 is TGTGCTAGTGGACTGGGGGCTAGCGTGGGAGAGACCCAGTACTTC.

Regarding this clonotype: A much larger clone differs by one base, so this may be a read error. This rearrangement joins TRBV9 to TRBJ1-3; no clear D gene. Trimming pared 6 bases from V and 1 base from J, leaving 8 bases between. The CDR3 consists of 13 residues. The germline CDR1 and CDR2 sequences are SGDLS and YYNGEE. CDR3 nucleotides: TGTGCCAGCAAGGGAGCTTCTGGAAACACCATATATTTT. Its translation: CASKGASGNTIYF.

This clonotype was picked up a small number of times. J is TRBJ1-5 and V is TRBV20-1; 8 bases are a match to TRBD1. CDR1 is DFQATT, CDR2 SNEGSKA, per germline (reference sequence). This CDR3 has 13 amino acids. V lost 0 bases and J lost 5; bases outside the gene matches: 0. This CDR3 is CSAREQGDQPQHF. The CDR3 bases are TGCAGTGCTAGAGAACAGGGGGATCAGCCCCAGCATTTT.

This chain connects TRBV5-1 to TRBJ1-5; D gene unclear. Per the germline V gene, CDR1 is SGHRS and CDR2 is YFSETQ. The CDR3 runs to 13 residues. V was shortened by 4 bases and J by 7 bases, with 12 bases between the two germline ends. The chain's CDR3 is CASSAAGGQPQHF. The CDR3 DNA reads as TGCGCCAGCAGCGCCGCTGGAGGGCAGCCCCAGCATTTT.

The gene calls are TRBV5-6 and TRBJ1-5; D is possibly TRBD1 (5 bases). The germline CDR1 and CDR2 sequences are SGHDT and YYEEEE. The V end was cut by 4 bases, the J end by 13 bases, with 15 bases between. This CDR3 region has 12 residues. CDR3 amino acids: CASSLSQGSQHF. The CDR3 bases are TGTGCCAGCAGCCTTAGCCAGGGCTCGCAGCATTTT.

This clonotype was counted many times. The V gene is TRBV28, the J gene TRBJ1-2; 11 bases fit TRBD1. Germline-derived CDR1 and CDR2 are MDHEN and SYDVKM. With V trimmed by 6 bases and J by 4 bases, 10 bases remained unmatched. The CDR3 spans 16 residues. The CDR3 nucleotides are TGTGCCAGCAGCTCTACCGGGACAGGGGGAATCTATGGCTACACCTTC. The encoded protein is CASSSTGTGGIYGYTF.

This clonotype has just a few counts. The chain combines TRBV5-1 with TRBJ2-1; perhaps TRBD2 as D (5 bases). Germline CDR1 and CDR2: SGHRS and YFSETQ. The V and J ends lost 4 bases and 3 bases respectively, with 17 bases between them. The CDR3 runs 16 residues. CDR3 loop: CASSQRLAEIYNEQFF. CDR3 nucleotide sequence: TGCGCCAGCAGCCAGAGGCTAGCCGAGATCTACAATGAGCAGTTCTTC.

The V call is TRBV19, the J call TRBJ2-6; D call uncertain. Germline CDR1 reads LNHDA; CDR2 reads SQIVND (reference sequence). The CDR3 runs to 16 residues. The ends were cut back, 5 bases at V and 2 bases at J, with 13 bases in the middle. CDR3 nucleotides: TGTGCCAGTAGTCTTATATGGGGAACTGGGGCCAACGTCCTGACTTTC. This sequence encodes CASSLIWGTGANVLTF.

This clonotype was counted many times. The rearrangement links TRBV24-1 to TRBJ2-6, with D perhaps TRBD1 or TRBD2 (5 bases each). CDR1 is KGHDR, CDR2 SFDVKD, per germline. CDR3 length: 18 amino acids. Deletions cut 4 bases from V and 0 bases from J, with 15 bases between. The CDR3 DNA is TGTGCCACCAGTGACCCGGGACGAACGAGCTCTGGGGCCAACGTCCTGACTTTC. Translated: CATSDPGRTSSGANVLTF.

Ten or more counts support this clonotype. The V call is TRBV3-1, the J call TRBJ2-3; a possible D gene is TRBD1 (6 bases). V was cut by 6 bases and J by 9 bases, with 16 bases left in between. Germline CDR1 LGHDT, CDR2 YNNKEL (reference sequence). This CDR3 comprises 13 residues. Here the CDR3 DNA reads TGTGCCAGCAGGTCCTATGCAGGGGACACGCAGTATTTT. Its translation is CASRSYAGDTQYF.